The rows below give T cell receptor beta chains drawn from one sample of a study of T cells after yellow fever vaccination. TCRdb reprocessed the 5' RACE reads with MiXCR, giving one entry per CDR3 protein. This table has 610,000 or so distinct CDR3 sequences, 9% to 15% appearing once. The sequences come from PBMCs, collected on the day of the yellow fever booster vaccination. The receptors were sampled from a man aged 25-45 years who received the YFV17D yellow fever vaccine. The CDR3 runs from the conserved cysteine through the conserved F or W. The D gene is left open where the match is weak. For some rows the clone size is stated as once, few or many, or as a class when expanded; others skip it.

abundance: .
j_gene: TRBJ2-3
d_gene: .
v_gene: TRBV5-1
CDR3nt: TGCGCCAGCAGCTACCAACAGGGAGGGACAGATACGCAGTATTTT
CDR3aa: CASSYQQGGTDTQYF

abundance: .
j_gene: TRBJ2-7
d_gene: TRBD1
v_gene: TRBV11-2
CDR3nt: TGTGCCAGCGGTGTTCGGGACAGGCGTCCCTACGAGCAGTACTTC
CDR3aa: CASGVRDRRPYEQYF

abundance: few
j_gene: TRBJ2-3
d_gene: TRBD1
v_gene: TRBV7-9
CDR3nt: TGTGCCAGCACCCACGGGACAGGGGGCACAGATACGCAGTATTTT
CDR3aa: CASTHGTGGTDTQYF

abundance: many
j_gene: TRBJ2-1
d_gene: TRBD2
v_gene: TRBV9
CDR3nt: TGTGCCAGCAGCGTAGCTGGGACTAGCTCCTACAATGAGCAGTTCTTC
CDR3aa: CASSVAGTSSYNEQFF

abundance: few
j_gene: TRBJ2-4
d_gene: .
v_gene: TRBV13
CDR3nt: TGTGCCAGCAGCCGGGGGGCAGGGGGCATTCAGTACTTC
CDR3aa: CASSRGAGGIQYF

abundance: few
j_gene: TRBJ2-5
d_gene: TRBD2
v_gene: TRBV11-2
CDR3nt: TGTGCCAGCAGCCGAAGGACTAGCGGGATATCGGGCCAAGAGACCCAGTACTTC
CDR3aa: CASSRRTSGISGQETQYF

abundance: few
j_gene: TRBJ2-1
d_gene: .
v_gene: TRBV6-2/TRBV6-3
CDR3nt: TGTGCCAGCAGGGGGGGGCTGGCCAATGAGCAGTTCTTC
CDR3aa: CASRGGLANEQFF

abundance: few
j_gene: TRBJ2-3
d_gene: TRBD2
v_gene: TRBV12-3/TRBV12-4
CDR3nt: TGTGCCAGCAGCCACTATCTAGCGGGACCCACAGATACGCAGTATTTT
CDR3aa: CASSHYLAGPTDTQYF

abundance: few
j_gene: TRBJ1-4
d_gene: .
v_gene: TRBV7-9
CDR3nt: TGTGCCAGCAGACCAGAAGCAACTAATGAAAAACTGTTTTTT
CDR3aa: CASRPEATNEKLFF

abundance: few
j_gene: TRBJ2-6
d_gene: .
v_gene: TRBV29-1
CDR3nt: TGCAGCGGACTGGACTCTCGAGCATCCGGGGCCAACGTCCTGACTTTC
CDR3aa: CSGLDSRASGANVLTF

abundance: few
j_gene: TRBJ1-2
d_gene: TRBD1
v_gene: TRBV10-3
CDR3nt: TGTGCCATCAGTCGGGACAGTACTAACTATGGCTACACCTTC
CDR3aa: CAISRDSTNYGYTF

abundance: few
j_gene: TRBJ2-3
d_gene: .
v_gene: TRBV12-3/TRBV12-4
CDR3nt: TGTGCCAGCAACAGCGGCACAGATACGCAGTATTTT
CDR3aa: CASNSGTDTQYF

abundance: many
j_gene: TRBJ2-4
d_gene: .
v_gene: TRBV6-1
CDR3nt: TGTGCCAGCAGACCCCGGTGGAGAGCGGACATTCAGTACTTC
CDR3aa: CASRPRWRADIQYF

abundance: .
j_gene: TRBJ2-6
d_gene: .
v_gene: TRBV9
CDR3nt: TGTGCCAGCAGCCCACTATTGGGGTCCGGGGCCAACGTCCTGACTTTC
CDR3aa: CASSPLLGSGANVLTF

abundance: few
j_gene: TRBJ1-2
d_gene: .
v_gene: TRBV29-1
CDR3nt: TGCAGCGTTGTGGGAACCAGCGATGGCTACACCTTC
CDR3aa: CSVVGTSDGYTF

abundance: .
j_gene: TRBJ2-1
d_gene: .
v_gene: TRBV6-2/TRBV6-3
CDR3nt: TGTGCCAGCAGCCTTAGCGGCCCTTTCAATGAGCAGTTCTTC
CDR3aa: CASSLSGPFNEQFF

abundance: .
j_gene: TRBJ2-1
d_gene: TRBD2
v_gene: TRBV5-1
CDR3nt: TGCGCCAGCAGCGTCTTTAGCGGGAGCTCCTACAATGAGCAGTTCTTC
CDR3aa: CASSVFSGSSYNEQFF

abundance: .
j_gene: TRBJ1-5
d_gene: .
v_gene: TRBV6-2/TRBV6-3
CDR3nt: TGTGCCGCGGGTCCCTCAGGGAGATATCAGCCCCAGCATTTT
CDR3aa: CAAGPSGRYQPQHF

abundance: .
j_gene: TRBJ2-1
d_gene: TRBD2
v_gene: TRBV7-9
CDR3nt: TGTGCCAGCACCGACAGGGGGACTAGCGGGAGTAAGCAGTTCTTC
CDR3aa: CASTDRGTSGSKQFF

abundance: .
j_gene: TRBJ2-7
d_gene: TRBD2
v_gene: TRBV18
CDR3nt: TGTGCCAGCTCACTCGGCGAACCGGGACTAGCCCCCTACGAGCAGTACTTC
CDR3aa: CASSLGEPGLAPYEQYF

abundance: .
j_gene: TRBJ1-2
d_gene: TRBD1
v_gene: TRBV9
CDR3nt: TGTGCCAGCAGCGTAGAGGATGGTCGAAGGGACAGCCTAAACTATGGCTACACCTTC
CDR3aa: CASSVEDGRRDSLNYGYTF

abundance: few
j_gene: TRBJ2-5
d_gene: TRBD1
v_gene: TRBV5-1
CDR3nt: TGCGCCAGCAGCTTGGGGGACAGGGGAACGACCCAGTACTTC
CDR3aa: CASSLGDRGTTQYF

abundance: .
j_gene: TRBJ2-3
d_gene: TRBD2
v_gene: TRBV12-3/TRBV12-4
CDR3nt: TGTGCCAGCAGGGAATCTAGCGGGAGGGAGAATACGCAGTATTTT
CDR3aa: CASRESSGRENTQYF

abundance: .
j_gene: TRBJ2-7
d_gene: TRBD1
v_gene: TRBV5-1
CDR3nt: TGCGCCAGCAGCCGACAGGGGTCGGAACTAGTGTACGAGCAGTACTTC
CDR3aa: CASSRQGSELVYEQYF

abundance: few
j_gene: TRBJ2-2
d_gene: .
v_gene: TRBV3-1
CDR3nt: TGTGCCAGCAGTTCCCGTCCCACCGGGGAGCTGTTTTTT
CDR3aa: CASSSRPTGELFF

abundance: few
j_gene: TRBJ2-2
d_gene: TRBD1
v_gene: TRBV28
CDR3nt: TGTGCCAGCAGTTTCCGACAGGGTTTGAACACCGGGGAGCTGTTTTTT
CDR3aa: CASSFRQGLNTGELFF

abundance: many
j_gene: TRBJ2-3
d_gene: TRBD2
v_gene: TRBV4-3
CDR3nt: TGCGCCAGCAGCCAAGAATCCCCTGGAGCGGGAGGGAATTCAGATACGCAGTATTTT
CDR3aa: CASSQESPGAGGNSDTQYF

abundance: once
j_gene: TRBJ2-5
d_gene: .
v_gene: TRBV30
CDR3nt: TGTGCCTGGAGTGTATACGGGAGCCGGGAGACCCAGTACTTC
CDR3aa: CAWSVYGSRETQYF

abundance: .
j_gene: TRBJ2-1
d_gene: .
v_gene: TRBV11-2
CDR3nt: TGTGCCAGCAGCTTATGGGGCAGCATCTCCTACAATGAGCAGTTCTTC
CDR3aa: CASSLWGSISYNEQFF

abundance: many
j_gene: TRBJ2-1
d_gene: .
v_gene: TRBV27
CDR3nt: TGTGCCAGCAGTCCCCAGCCCGGGGGGCCCCCGGTGAATGAGCAGTTCTTC
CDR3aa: CASSPQPGGPPVNEQFF

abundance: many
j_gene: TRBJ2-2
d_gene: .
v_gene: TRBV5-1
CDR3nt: TGCGCCAGCAGCCGGGACATCGAAAACGGGGAGCTGTTTTTT
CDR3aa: CASSRDIENGELFF

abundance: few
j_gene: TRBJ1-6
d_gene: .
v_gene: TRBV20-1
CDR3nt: TGCAGTGCTAGGGGAGGCCTCAATTCACCCCTCCACTTT
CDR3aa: CSARGGLNSPLHF

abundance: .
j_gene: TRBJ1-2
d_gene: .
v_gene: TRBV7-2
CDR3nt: TGTGCCAGCAGCTTACGGCCAGGGTGGGATGGCTACACCTTC
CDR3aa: CASSLRPGWDGYTF

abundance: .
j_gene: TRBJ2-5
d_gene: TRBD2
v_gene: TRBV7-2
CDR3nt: TGTGCCAGCAGCTTAGTAGGCGGGAGGAGGGAGACCCAGTACTTC
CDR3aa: CASSLVGGRRETQYF

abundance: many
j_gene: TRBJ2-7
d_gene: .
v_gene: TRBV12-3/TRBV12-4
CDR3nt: TGTGCCAGCAGTCCCGCCGGCGTACCCTACGAGCAGTACTTC
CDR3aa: CASSPAGVPYEQYF